Below are 9 T cell receptor beta chains sequenced from a single sample in a study of CD8 T cells in Susac syndrome. Reverse transcription used roughly 0.5 to 1 ug RNA and random hexamers. MiXCR, applied by TCRdb to the immunoSEQ multiplex PCR reads, yields one record per CDR3 protein. The sample consists of fewer than 200,000 distinct CDR3 sequences, about 93% of them appearing once. The sequenced sample was CD4+ T cells from PBMCs. Receptor source: a human donor in good health.

This clonotype was picked up one time. The chain joins TRBV28 to TRBJ1-2; TRBD1 aligns across 9 bases. Looked up from germline, CDR1 is MDHEN and CDR2 is SYDVKM. CDR3 length: 14 amino acids. With V trimmed by 4 bases and J by 7 bases, 7 bases remained unmatched. This CDR3 reads CASSSPDRGIGYTF. The CDR3 region has the DNA TGTGCCAGCAGTTCCCCCGACAGGGGGATTGGCTACACCTTC.

This rearrangement joins TRBV12-3 or TRBV12-4 to TRBJ1-5, with 9 bases matching TRBD1. The CDR3 has 16 residues. Trimming cost V 6 bases and J 2 bases; bases outside gene matches: 8. CDR3: CASSPQGALGNQPQHF. Written as DNA, the CDR3 is TGTGCCAGCAGCCCACAGGGGGCACTCGGCAATCAGCCCCAGCATTTT.

This clonotype has just one count. The V gene is TRBV28, the J gene TRBJ1-1; TRBD1 agrees at 8 bases. This CDR3 spans 13 amino acids. CDR1 MDHEN and CDR2 SYDVKM come from the germline V gene. The V and J ends lost 9 bases and 4 bases, in that order; junction bases with no gene match: 7. The CDR3 DNA sequence: TGTGCCAGTCAGGGGGCGCGTAGCACTGAAGCTTTCTTT. Amino acids: CASQGARSTEAFF. Full variable domain (remainder filled in from reference TRBV28 and TRBJ1-1): DVKVTQSSRYLVKRTGEKVFLECVQDMDHENMFWYRQDPGLGLRLIYFSYDVKMKEKGDIPEGYSVSREKKERFSLILESASTNQTSMYLCASQGARSTEAFFGQGTRLTVV.

This clonotype appeared a single time. The chain couples TRBV10-2 to TRBJ1-1; no firm D call. Germline CDR1 is WSHSY and CDR2 is SAAADI. The V end lost 7 bases, the J end lost 1 base, and 13 bases lay between the germline ends. This CDR3 is built from 14 residues. CDR3 nucleotides: TGCGCCAGCACCCTCCTAAGAGAGAACACTGAAGCTTTCTTT. Amino acid sequence: CASTLLRENTEAFF.

The chain combines TRBV4-2 with TRBJ2-2; D ambiguous. Looked up from germline, CDR1 is LGHNA and CDR2 is YNFKEQ. V was clipped by 1 base and J by 0 bases, with 3 bases between them. CDR3 length: 14 residues. CDR3 nucleotide sequence: TGTGCCAGCAGCCAAGTTACGAACACCGGGGAGCTGTTTTTT. Translation gives CASSQVTNTGELFF.

A single count supports this clonotype. The CDR3 here is CASRQTVNTEAFF. DNA of the CDR3: TGTGCCAGCAGACAAACAGTGAACACTGAAGCTTTCTTT. This chain joins TRBV11-2 and TRBJ1-1; D is undetermined. Trimming took 6 bases from V and 0 from J, leaving 8 bases between them. The CDR3 is 13 amino acids. Germline V gene data show CDR1 as SGHAT and CDR2 as FQNNGV.

The chain carries TRBV6-5 and TRBJ2-5; 8 bases are a match to TRBD2. This CDR3 has 13 amino acids. After removal of 7 bases from V and 7 bases from J, the junction contained 8 bases not matched to a gene. From germline, CDR1 is MNHEY and CDR2 SVGAGI. CDR3 DNA: TGTGCCAGCATCGGAGCCCGGGGGGGGACCCAGTACTTC. It codes for CASIGARGGTQYF.

The chain uses TRBV7-3 and TRBJ2-1, with TRBD2 matching over 11 bases. Trimming took 1 base from V and 5 from J; bases not matched to a gene: 7. The CDR3 has 17 amino acids. Germline CDR1 reads SGHTA; CDR2 reads FQGTGA. The CDR3 region is CASSLISGGALNNEQFF. CDR3 DNA sequence: TGTGCCAGCAGCTTAATTAGCGGGGGGGCCCTCAACAATGAGCAGTTCTTC.

The J gene is TRBJ2-1, the V gene TRBV7-8; TRBD2 is a possible D gene (6 bases). CDR3 size: 15 residues. V shed 6 bases and J shed 0 bases, with 12 bases lying between them. Germline V gene sequence: CDR1 SGHVS, CDR2 FQNEAQ. The CDR3 DNA reads TGTGCCAGCAGGTCGACCGGGGGCTCCTACAATGAGCAGTTCTTC. This encodes CASRSTGGSYNEQFF.